This entry features one T cell receptor beta chain sequence. Its antigen is not identified. These data belong to a study of cytomegalovirus exposure and HLA in healthy donors. Study summary: The roughly 120 validation repertoires matched the 666 first-cohort repertoires in platform, a later analysis reported. The study, taken as a whole, reports: There were 150 to 200 TCR beta chains listed as cytomegalovirus-associated. In vitro checks showed that three CMV-associated chains really do target CMV antigens.

Profiled with immunoSEQ multiplex PCR; TCRdb holds only in-frame clones, not every one. The sample includes over 120,000 clones, 80% to 90% of them seen just once. The V and J ends lost 5 bases and 8 bases, in that order; junction bases with no gene match: 8. This CDR3 contains 14 residues. CDR1 is SGHAT and CDR2 is FQDESV in the germline V gene (reference sequence). The material sequenced was PBMCs. The chain links TRBV11-1 to TRBJ2-1, with 8 bases matching TRBD2. The receptor's source is a woman aged 25 to 39 in good health and CMV-seropositive. The CDR3 loop is CASSLLREVYEQFF. The CDR3, as DNA: TGTGCCAGCAGCCTCCTGCGGGAGGTCTATGAGCAGTTCTTC. Based on the CDR3 plus reference TRBV11-1 and TRBJ2-1, the full variable domain is EAEVAQSPRYKITEKSQAVAFWCDPISGHATLYWYRQILGQGPELLVQFQDESVVDDSQLPKDRFSAERLKGVDSTLKIQPAELGDSAMYLCASSLLREVYEQFFGPGTRLTVL.